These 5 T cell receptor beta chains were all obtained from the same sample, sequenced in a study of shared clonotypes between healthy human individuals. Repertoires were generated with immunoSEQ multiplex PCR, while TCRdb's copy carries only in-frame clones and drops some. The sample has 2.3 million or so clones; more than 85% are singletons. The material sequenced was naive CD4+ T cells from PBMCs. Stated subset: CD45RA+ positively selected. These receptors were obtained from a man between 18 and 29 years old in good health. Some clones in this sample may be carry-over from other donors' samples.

This chain's CDR3 is CASSFFRGARSNQPQHF. Written as DNA, the CDR3 is TGTGCCAGCAGTTTTTTCAGGGGTGCTCGTAGCAATCAGCCCCAGCATTTT. The chain combines TRBV28 with TRBJ1-5; D is perhaps TRBD1 (6 bases). Germline CDR1 MDHEN, CDR2 SYDVKM. The CDR3 has 17 residues. V was clipped by 3 bases and J by 0 bases, with 15 bases between them.

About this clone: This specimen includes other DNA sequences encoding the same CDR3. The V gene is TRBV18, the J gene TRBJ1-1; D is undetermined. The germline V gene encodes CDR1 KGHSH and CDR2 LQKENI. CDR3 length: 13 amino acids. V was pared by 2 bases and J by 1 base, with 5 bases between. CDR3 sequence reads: CASSPTRNTEAFF. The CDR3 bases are TGTGCCAGCTCACCAACCAGGAACACTGAAGCTTTCTTT.

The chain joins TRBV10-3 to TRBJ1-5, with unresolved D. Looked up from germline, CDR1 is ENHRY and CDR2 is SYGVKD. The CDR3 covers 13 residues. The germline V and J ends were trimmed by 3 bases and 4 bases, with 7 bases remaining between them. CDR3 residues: CAISDDRNQPQHF. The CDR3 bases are TGTGCCATCAGTGATGATCGAAATCAGCCCCAGCATTTT.

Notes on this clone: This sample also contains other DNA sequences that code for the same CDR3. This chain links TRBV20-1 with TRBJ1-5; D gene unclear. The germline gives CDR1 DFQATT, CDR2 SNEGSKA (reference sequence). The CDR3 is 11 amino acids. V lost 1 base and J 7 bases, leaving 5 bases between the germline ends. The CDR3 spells CSARGPQPQHF. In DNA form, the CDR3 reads TGCAGTGCTAGAGGGCCCCAGCCCCAGCATTTT.

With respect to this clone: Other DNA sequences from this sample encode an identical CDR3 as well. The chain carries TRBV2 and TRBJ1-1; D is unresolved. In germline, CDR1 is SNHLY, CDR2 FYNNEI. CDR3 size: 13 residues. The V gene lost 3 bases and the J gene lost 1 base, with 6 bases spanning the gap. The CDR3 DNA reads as TGTGCCAGCAGTGAGGCACCGAACACTGAAGCTTTCTTT. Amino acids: CASSEAPNTEAFF. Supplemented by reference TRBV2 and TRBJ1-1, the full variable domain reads EPEVTQTPSHQVTQMGQEVILRCVPISNHLYFYWYRQILGQKVEFLVSFYNNEISEKSEIFDDQFSVERPDGSNFTLKIRSTKLEDSAMYFCASSEAPNTEAFFGQGTRLTVV.